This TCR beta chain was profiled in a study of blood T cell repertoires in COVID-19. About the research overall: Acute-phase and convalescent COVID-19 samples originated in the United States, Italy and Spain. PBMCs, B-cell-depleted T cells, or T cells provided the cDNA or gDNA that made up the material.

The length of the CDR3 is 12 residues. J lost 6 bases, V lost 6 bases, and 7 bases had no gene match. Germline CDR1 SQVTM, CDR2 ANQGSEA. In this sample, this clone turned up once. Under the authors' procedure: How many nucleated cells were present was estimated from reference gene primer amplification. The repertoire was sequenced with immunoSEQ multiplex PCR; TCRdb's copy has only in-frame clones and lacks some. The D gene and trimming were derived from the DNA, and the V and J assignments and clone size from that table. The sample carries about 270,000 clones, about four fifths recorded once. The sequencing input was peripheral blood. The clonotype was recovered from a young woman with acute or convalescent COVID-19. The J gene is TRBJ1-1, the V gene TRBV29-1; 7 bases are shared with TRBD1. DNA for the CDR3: TGCAGCGTAGGGGGCGGGTGGTCTGAAGCTTTCTTT. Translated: CSVGGGWSEAFF.